The 15 T cell receptor beta chains below come from one sample, sequenced in a study of blood T cells in healthy people across ages (dated by TCRdb to 2013 to 2016). The library was obtained by 5' RACE. The sample was run on an Illumina HiSeq 2500. A second PCR of about 7 to 12 cycles was run with a J-beta primer mix and a sample-barcoded 5' primer. The raw public reads went through TCRdb reprocessing: fastp at Q25, MiXCR clone calling, in-frame beta chains kept. Here each entry gathers all rows of one CDR3 protein and keeps the most common genes and DNA. Across this sample there are hundreds of thousands of distinct CDR3 sequences, with around three fifths seen only once. Of the sample, approximately 37% is held by the ten largest clones. Sequencing was done on a sample of blood. These receptors originate from a man aged 55 to 70 in good health.

This chain connects TRBV7-2 to TRBJ2-6, with D perhaps TRBD1 (8 bases). Germline V gene data show CDR1 as SGHTA and CDR2 as FQGNSA. This CDR3 spans 20 amino acids. Deletions cut 5 bases from V and 0 bases from J, with 23 bases between. The CDR3 coding sequence is TGTGCCAGCAGCCCAGCGGGACAGGCCCGAATTTCCTCTGGGGCCAACGTCCTGACTTTC. This sequence encodes CASSPAGQARISSGANVLTF. Variable domain in full (rest from reference TRBV7-2 and TRBJ2-6): GAGVSQSPSNKVTEKGKDVELRCDPISGHTALYWYRQSLGQGLEFLIYFQGNSAPDKSGLPSDRFSAERTGGSVSTLTIQRTQQEDSAVYLCASSPAGQARISSGANVLTFGAGSRLTVL.

This rearrangement joins TRBV3-1 to TRBJ2-1, with a tentative D call TRBD1 (5 bases). CDR3 length equals 14 residues. The V gene lost 1 base and the J gene lost 9 bases, with 13 bases spanning the gap. Looked up from germline, CDR1 is LGHDT and CDR2 is YNNKEL (reference sequence). CDR3 region: CASSQGVGVSEQFF. CDR3 bases: TGTGCCAGCAGCCAAGGCGTAGGGGTGAGTGAGCAGTTCTTC.

Details on this clonotype: One end of the junction fails to match germline, which may point to a read error. Here the CDR3 reads CCARTGSVLNSPLHF. DNA of the CDR3: TGCTGTGCTAGGACAGGGTCGGTGTTAAATTCACCCCTCCACTTT. The chain joins TRBV20-1 to TRBJ1-6; the match to TRBD1 covers 8 bases. The CDR3 contains 15 residues. CDR1 and CDR2 (germline): DFQATT, SNEGSKA (reference sequence).

Comment on this clonotype: Mismatch with germline at one junction end may stem from a read error. The CDR3 reads CASNESSSGANVLTF. The CDR3 DNA follows: TGTGCCAGCAATGAAAGCAGCTCTGGGGCCAACGTCCTGACTTTC. This sequence joins TRBV25-1 and TRBJ2-6; D uncertain. This CDR3 is built from 15 residues. Germline loops: CDR1 MGHDK, CDR2 SYGVNS.

This clonotype was observed a handful of times. V gene TRBV29-1 combines with J gene TRBJ1-2, with unresolved D. The V and J ends lost 2 bases and 4 bases respectively, with 8 bases between them. Germline values: CDR1 SQVTM, CDR2 ANQGSEA. The CDR3 contains 12 residues. The CDR3 reads CSVERGGYGYTF. The CDR3 DNA reads TGCAGCGTTGAACGGGGAGGCTATGGCTACACCTTC. Full variable domain (missing parts from reference TRBV29-1 and TRBJ1-2): SAVISQKPSRDICQRGTSLTIQCQVDSQVTMMFWYRQQPGQSLTLIATANQGSEATYESGFVIDKFPISRPNLTFSTLTVSNMSPEDSSIYLCSVERGGYGYTFGSGTRLTVV.

V gene TRBV25-1 combines with J gene TRBJ1-1, with TRBD1 matching 8 bases. Germline-derived CDR1 and CDR2 are MGHDK and SYGVNS. Trimming took 3 bases from V and 4 from J; bases not matched to a gene: 4. CDR3 length: 14 residues. CDR3 bases: TGTGCCAGCAGTGATCTCGACAGGGGCACTGAAGCTTTCTTT. Protein sequence: CASSDLDRGTEAFF.

The chain has TRBV6-2 or TRBV6-3 and TRBJ2-7; no definite D call. The germline V gene encodes CDR1 MNHEY and CDR2 SVGEGT. V dropped 5 bases and J dropped 6 bases, with 11 bases sitting between them. This CDR3 has 12 amino acids. This CDR3 reads CASSLRWREQYF. The CDR3 DNA reads TGTGCCAGCAGTCTCCGGTGGCGCGAGCAGTACTTC.

CDR3 nucleotides: TGTGCCAGCAGCGAGGGGCGAGCCTCCTACAATGAGCAGTTCTTC. Translated: CASSEGRASYNEQFF. The chain has TRBV5-4 and TRBJ2-1, with D possibly being TRBD1 or TRBD2 (5 bases each). The CDR3 is made up of 15 amino acids. Germline V lookup: CDR1 SGHNT, CDR2 YYREEE (reference sequence). The V end was cut by 4 bases, the J end by 0 bases, with 11 bases between.

Here the CDR3 DNA reads TGTGCCAGCAGTCCCCTGTTGGGGGGGGCGGGGAATGAGCAGTACTTC. As protein: CASSPLLGGAGNEQYF. The J gene is TRBJ2-5, the V gene TRBV27, with a weak D call TRBD2 (7 bases). The CDR3 has 16 residues. Germline V gene sequence: CDR1 MNHEY, CDR2 SMNVEV (reference sequence). V shed 5 bases and J shed 11 bases, with 27 bases lying between them.

The chain links TRBV11-2 to TRBJ2-3, with 14 positions matching TRBD2. V shed 3 bases and J 10 bases; nucleotides not matched to a gene: 6. Germline V CDR1 and CDR2: SGHAT, FQNNGV. This CDR3 comprises 15 residues. Here the CDR3 DNA reads TGTGCCAGCAGCTTGGGGACTAGCGGGGGACTAGCGCAGTATTTT. This sequence encodes CASSLGTSGGLAQYF. The full variable domain, with the rest looked up from reference TRBV11-2 and TRBJ2-3, is EAGVAQSPRYKIIEKRQSVAFWCNPISGHATLYWYQQILGQGPKLLIQFQNNGVVDDSQLPKDRFSAERLKGVDSTLKIQPAKLEDSAVYLCASSLGTSGGLAQYFGPGTRLTVL.

CDR3 region: CASSSGTSGRNEQFF. The CDR3 nucleotides read TGTGCCAGCAGTTCCGGGACTAGCGGGCGGAATGAGCAGTTCTTC. V is TRBV6-5 and J is TRBJ2-1, with 12 nucleotides matching TRBD2. The CDR3 is 15 amino acids. Germline-derived CDR1 and CDR2 are MNHEY and SVGAGI. After removal of 4 bases from V and 7 bases from J, the junction contained 5 bases not matched to a gene.

This chain links TRBV7-2 with TRBJ2-1, with TRBD2 matching 9 bases. This CDR3 is 14 amino acids long. Per the germline V gene, CDR1 is SGHTA and CDR2 is FQGNSA. The J segment lost 3 bases and the V segment lost 6 bases, leaving 3 bases of the junction unmatched. The CDR3 protein is CASRSGGYYNEQFF. CDR3 coding DNA: TGTGCCAGCAGAAGCGGGGGGTACTACAATGAGCAGTTCTTC. Together with reference TRBV7-2 and TRBJ2-1, the CDR3 gives the full variable domain: GAGVSQSPSNKVTEKGKDVELRCDPISGHTALYWYRQSLGQGLEFLIYFQGNSAPDKSGLPSDRFSAERTGGSVSTLTIQRTQQEDSAVYLCASRSGGYYNEQFFGPGTRLTVL.

DNA for the CDR3: TGCGCCAGCAGTGGGGGGACAGGGGCCATCAATGAGCAGTTCTTC. Protein: CASSGGTGAINEQFF. The chain combines TRBV5-1 with TRBJ2-1, with TRBD1 identical over 10 bases. The junction had 8 bases not matched to a gene; V was cut back by 5 bases and J by 6 bases. The germline gives CDR1 SGHRS, CDR2 YFSETQ. The CDR3 runs 15 residues.

This rearrangement joins TRBV20-1 to TRBJ2-5, with TRBD1 matching over 10 bases. Germline CDR1 is DFQATT and CDR2 is SNEGSKA (reference sequence). The V gene end was trimmed by 6 bases and the J gene end by 5 bases; junction bases not matched to a gene: 6. The CDR3 has 13 residues. CDR3 loop: CSAGGQGVETQYF. CDR3 DNA sequence: TGCAGTGCCGGAGGACAGGGGGTGGAGACCCAGTACTTC.

DNA of the CDR3: TGTGCCAGCAGCTTGGGAGGGGTTTACGGCGAGCAGTACTTC. Translated, it gives CASSLGGVYGEQYF. The V and J genes are TRBV5-6 and TRBJ2-7; D is perhaps TRBD1 or TRBD2 (5 bases each). The CDR3 covers 14 residues. Trimming cost V 0 bases and J 6 bases, with 13 bases left between them. Germline V lookup: CDR1 SGHDT, CDR2 YYEEEE.